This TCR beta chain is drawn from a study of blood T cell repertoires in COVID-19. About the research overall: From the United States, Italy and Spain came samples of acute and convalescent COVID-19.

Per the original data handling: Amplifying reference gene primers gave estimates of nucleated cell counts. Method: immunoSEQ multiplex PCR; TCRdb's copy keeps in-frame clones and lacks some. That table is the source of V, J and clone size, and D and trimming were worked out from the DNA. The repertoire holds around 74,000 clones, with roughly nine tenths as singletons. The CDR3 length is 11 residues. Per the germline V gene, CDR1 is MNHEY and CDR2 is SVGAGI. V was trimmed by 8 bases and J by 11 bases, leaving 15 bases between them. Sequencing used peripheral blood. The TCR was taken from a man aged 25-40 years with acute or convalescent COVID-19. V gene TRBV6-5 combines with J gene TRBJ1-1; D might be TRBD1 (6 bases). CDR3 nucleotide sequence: TGTGCCAGCGCAGGGGAGCGGCTGGCTTTCTTT. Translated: CASAGERLAFF.